A few counts support the clone carrying this T cell receptor (beta chain). Its antigen is undetermined. Sequenced by immunoSEQ multiplex PCR; TCRdb stores in-frame clones only, minus some. The sample includes fewer than 3,500 clones, 40% to 50% of them seen just once. This sample stems from a study of Tregs in tolerant kidney transplant recipients. Across the study: Recipient Tregs were stimulated with donor B cells plus IL-2 for roughly 17 days. Two populations were sorted: CD4+CD8-CD25+CD127- and CD4+CD8-4-1BB+CD40L-. Donor B cells were activated roughly 11 days on CD40L-expressing 3T3 cells.

CDR1 is SGDLS and CDR2 is YYNGEE in the germline V gene. Trimming took off 4 bases at V and 8 bases at J, with 18 bases between the two ends. The CDR3 has 15 amino acids. Sample: Tregs from blood grown in culture. The V call is TRBV9, the J call TRBJ2-2, with D maybe TRBD2 (6 bases). The receptor was isolated from a human donor in good health. This chain's CDR3 is CASSSLAGRGGELFF. The CDR3 nucleotides read TGTGCCAGCAGCTCTCTGGCGGGGCGAGGTGGGGAGCTGTTTTTT.